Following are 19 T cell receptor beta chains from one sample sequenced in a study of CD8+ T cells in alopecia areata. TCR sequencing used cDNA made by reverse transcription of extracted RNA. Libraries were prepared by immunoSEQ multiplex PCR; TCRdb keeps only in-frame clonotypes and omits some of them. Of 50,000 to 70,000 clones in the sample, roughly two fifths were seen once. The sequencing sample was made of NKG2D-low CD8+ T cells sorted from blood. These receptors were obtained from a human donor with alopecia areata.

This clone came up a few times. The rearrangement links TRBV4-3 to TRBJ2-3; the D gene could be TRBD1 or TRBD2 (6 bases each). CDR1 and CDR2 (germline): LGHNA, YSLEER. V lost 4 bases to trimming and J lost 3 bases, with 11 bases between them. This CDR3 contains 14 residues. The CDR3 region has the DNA TGCGCCAGCAGCCTCCTAGGGGGGACAGATACGCAGTATTTT. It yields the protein CASSLLGGTDTQYF.

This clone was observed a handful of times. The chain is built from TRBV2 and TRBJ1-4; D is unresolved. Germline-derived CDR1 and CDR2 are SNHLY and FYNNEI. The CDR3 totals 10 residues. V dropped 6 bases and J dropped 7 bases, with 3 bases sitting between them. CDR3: CASRGEKLFF. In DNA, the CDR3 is TGTGCCAGCAGGGGTGAAAAACTGTTTTTT.

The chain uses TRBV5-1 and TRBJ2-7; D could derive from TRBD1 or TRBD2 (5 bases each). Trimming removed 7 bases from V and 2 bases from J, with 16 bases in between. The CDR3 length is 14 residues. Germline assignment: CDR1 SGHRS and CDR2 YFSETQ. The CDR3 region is CASSPEGLTYEQYF. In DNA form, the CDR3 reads TGCGCCAGCTCCCCTGAGGGGCTGACCTACGAGCAGTACTTC. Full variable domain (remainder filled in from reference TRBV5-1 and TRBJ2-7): KAGVTQTPRYLIKTRGQQVTLSCSPISGHRSVSWYQQTPGQGLQFLFEYFSETQRNKGNFPGRFSGRQFSNSRSEMNVSTLELGDSALYLCASSPEGLTYEQYFGPGTRLTVT.

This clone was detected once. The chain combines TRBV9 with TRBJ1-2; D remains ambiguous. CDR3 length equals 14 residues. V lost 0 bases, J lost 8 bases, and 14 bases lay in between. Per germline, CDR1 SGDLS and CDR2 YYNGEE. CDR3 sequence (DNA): TGTGCCAGCAGCGTAGCGCAGGCGAGGAGCGGCTACACCTTC. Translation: CASSVAQARSGYTF.

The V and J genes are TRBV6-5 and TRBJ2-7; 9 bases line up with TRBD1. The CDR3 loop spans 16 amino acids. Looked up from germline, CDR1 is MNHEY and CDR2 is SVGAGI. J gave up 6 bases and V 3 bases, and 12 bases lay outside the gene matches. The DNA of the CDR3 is TGTGCCAGCAGTTATCCCGCCGGGACAGGGCCTAGCGAGCAGTACTTC. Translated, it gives CASSYPAGTGPSEQYF.

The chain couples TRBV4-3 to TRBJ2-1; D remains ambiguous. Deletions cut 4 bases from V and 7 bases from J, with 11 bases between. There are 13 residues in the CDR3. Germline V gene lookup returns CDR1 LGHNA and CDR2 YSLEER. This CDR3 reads CASSLGIDNEQFF. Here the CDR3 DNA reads TGCGCCAGCAGCCTAGGAATTGATAATGAGCAGTTCTTC.

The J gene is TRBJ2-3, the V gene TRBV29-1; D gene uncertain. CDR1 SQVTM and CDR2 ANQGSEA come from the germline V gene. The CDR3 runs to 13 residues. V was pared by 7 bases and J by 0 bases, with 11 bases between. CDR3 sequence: CSAEVGSTDTQYF. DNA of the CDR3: TGCAGCGCCGAGGTAGGAAGCACAGATACGCAGTATTTT.

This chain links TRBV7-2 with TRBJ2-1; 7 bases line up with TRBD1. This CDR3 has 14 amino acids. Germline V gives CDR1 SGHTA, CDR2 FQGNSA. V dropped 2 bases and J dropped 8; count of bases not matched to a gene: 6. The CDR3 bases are TGTGCCAGCAGCTTAAAATCAGGACAGGATGAGCAGTTCTTC. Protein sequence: CASSLKSGQDEQFF. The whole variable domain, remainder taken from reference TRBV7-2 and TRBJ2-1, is GAGVSQSPSNKVTEKGKDVELRCDPISGHTALYWYRQSLGQGLEFLIYFQGNSAPDKSGLPSDRFSAERTGGSVSTLTIQRTQQEDSAVYLCASSLKSGQDEQFFGPGTRLTVL.

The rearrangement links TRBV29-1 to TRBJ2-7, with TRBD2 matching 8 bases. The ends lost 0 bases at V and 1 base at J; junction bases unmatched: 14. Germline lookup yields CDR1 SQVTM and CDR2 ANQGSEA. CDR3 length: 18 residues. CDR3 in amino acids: CSVEDRWYTGGESYEQYF. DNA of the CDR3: TGCAGCGTTGAAGACCGGTGGTACACCGGGGGGGAGTCCTACGAGCAGTACTTC.

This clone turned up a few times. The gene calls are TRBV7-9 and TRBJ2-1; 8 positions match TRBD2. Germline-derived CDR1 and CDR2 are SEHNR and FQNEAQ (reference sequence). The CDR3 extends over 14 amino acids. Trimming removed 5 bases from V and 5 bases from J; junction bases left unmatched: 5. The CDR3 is CASSGSGGHNEQFF. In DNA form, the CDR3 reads TGTGCCAGCAGCGGATCGGGAGGGCACAATGAGCAGTTCTTC.

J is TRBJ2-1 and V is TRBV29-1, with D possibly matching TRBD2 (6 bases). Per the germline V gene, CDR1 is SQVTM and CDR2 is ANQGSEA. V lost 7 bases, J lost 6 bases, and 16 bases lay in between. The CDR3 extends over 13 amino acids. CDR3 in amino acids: CSAGGIPGNEQFF. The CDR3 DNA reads TGCAGCGCCGGGGGAATCCCGGGCAATGAGCAGTTCTTC.

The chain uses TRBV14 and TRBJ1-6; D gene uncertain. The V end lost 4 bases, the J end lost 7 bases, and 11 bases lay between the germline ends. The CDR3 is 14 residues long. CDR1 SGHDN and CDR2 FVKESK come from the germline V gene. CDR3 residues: CASSPLEYNSPLHF. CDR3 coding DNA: TGTGCCAGCAGCCCCCTGGAGTACAATTCACCCCTCCACTTT. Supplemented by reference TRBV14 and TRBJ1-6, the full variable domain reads EAGVTQFPSHSVIEKGQTVTLRCDPISGHDNLYWYRRVMGKEIKFLLHFVKESKQDESGMPNNRFLAERTGGTYSTLKVQPAELEDSGVYFCASSPLEYNSPLHFGNGTRLTVT.

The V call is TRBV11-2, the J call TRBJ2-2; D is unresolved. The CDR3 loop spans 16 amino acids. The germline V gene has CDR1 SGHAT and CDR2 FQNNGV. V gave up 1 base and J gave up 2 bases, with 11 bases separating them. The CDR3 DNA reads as TGTGCCAGCAGCTTAGGTCGCTACCTCAACACCGGGGAGCTGTTTTTT. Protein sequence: CASSLGRYLNTGELFF.

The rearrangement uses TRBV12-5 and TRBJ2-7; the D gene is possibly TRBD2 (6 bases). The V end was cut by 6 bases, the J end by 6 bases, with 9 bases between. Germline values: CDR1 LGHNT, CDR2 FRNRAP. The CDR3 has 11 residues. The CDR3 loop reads CASGPGGEQYF. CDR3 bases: TGTGCTAGTGGGCCCGGGGGCGAGCAGTACTTC.

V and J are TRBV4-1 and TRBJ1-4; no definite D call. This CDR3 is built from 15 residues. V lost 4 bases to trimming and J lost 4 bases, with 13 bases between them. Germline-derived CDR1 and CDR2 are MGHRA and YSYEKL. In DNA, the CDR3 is TGCGCCAGCAGCCCCCCGACGGGTATTAATGAAAAACTGTTTTTT. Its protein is CASSPPTGINEKLFF.

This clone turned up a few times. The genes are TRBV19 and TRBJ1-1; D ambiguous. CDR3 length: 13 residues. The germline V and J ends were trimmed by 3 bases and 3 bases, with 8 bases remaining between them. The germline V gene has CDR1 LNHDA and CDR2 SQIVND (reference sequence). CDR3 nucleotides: TGTGCCAGTAGTATGGGGTGGGACACTGAAGCTTTCTTT. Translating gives CASSMGWDTEAFF.

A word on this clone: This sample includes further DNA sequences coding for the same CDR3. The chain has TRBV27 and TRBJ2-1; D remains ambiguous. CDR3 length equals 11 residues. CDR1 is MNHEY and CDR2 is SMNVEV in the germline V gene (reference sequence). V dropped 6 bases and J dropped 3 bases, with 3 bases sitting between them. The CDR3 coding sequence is TGTGCCAGCAGCCTCTACAATGAGCAGTTCTTC. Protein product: CASSLYNEQFF.

The CDR3 reads CAAMGSTEAFF. CDR3 DNA sequence: TGTGCCGCTATGGGAAGCACTGAAGCTTTCTTT. The J gene is TRBJ1-1, the V gene TRBV2; D gene uncertain. The CDR3 loop spans 11 amino acids. The V and J ends lost 11 bases and 4 bases respectively, with 11 bases between them. CDR1 is SNHLY and CDR2 is FYNNEI in the germline V gene.

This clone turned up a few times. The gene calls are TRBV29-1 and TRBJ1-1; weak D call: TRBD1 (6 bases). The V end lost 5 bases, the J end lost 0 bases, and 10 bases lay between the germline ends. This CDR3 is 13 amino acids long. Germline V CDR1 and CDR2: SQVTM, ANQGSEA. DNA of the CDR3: TGCAGCGTTCTGACAGGTTTGAACACTGAAGCTTTCTTT. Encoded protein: CSVLTGLNTEAFF.